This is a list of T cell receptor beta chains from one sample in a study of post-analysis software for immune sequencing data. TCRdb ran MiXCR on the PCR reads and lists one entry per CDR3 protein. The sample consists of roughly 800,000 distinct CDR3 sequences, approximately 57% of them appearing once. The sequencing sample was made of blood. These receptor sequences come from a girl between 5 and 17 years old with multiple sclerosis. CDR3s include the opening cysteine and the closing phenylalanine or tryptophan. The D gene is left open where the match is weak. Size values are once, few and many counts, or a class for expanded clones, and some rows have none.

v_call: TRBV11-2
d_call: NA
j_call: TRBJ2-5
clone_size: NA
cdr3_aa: CASRRGGQETQYF
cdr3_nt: TGTGCCAGCAGGCGGGGCGGTCAAGAGACCCAGTACTTC

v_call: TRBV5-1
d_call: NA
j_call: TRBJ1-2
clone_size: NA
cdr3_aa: CAGSHSRTANYGYTF
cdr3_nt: TGCGCTGGCAGCCACTCCCGGACAGCTAACTATGGCTACACCTTC

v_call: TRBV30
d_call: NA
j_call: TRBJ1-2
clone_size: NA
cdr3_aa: CAWSVLGGYGYTF
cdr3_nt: TGTGCCTGGAGTGTACTTGGAGGCTATGGCTACACCTTC

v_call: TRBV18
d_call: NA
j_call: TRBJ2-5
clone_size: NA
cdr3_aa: CASSLVRQETQYF
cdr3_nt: TGTGCCAGCTCACTCGTTCGGCAAGAGACCCAGTACTTC

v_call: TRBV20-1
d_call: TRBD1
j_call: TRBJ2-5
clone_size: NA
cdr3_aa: CSARDTQGETQYF
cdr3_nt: TGCAGTGCTAGAGATACACAGGGGGAGACCCAGTACTTC

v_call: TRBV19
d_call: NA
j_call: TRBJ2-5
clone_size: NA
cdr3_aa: CASSMWAKETQYF
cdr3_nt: TGTGCCAGTAGTATGTGGGCCAAAGAGACCCAGTACTTC

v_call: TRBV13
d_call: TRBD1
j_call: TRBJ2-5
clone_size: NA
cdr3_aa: CASSLRGGGLETQYF
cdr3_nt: TGTGCCAGCAGCTTACGAGGGGGCGGATTGGAGACCCAGTACTTC

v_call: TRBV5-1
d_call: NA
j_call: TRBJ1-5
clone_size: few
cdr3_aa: CASSFMGDQPQHF
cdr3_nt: TGCGCCAGCAGCTTCATGGGGGATCAGCCCCAGCATTTT

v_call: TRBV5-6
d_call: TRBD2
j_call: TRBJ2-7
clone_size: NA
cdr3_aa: CASSPAGTSGWYEQYF
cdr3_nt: TGTGCCAGCAGCCCGGCGGGGACTAGCGGGTGGTACGAGCAGTACTTC

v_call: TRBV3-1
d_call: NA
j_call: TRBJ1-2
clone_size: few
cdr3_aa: CASSQEDGYTF
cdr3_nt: TGTGCCAGCAGCCAAGAAGATGGCTACACCTTC

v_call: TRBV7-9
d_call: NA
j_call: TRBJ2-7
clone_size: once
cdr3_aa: CASSLGHRSYEQYF
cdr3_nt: TGTGCCAGCAGCTTAGGGCACCGCAGCTACGAGCAGTACTTC

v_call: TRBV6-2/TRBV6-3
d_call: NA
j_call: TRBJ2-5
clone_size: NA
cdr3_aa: CASSYSSVGWRKAEETQYF
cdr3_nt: TGTGCCAGCAGTTACTCTTCAGTTGGCTGGCGAAAAGCGGAGGAGACCCAGTACTTC

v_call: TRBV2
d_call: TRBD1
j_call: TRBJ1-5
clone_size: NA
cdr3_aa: CASSDRAGGPQPQHF
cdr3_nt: TGTGCCAGCAGTGATAGGGCAGGGGGTCCGCAGCCCCAGCATTTT

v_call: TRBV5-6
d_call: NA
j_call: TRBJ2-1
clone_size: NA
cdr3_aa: CASSLYEGGEQFF
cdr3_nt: TGTGCCAGCAGCTTGTATGAGGGGGGTGAGCAGTTCTTC

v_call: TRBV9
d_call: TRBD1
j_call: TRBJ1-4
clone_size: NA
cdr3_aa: CASSDPGQGISENEKLFF
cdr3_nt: TGTGCCAGCAGCGACCCGGGACAGGGGATTTCCGAGAATGAAAAACTGTTTTTT

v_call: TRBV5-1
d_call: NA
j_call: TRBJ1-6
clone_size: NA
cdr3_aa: CASSLNTEWNSPLHF
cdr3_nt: TGCGCCAGCAGCTTAAACACGGAATGGAATTCACCCCTCCACTTT

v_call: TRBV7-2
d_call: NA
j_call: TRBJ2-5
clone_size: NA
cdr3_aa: CASSLFRPARGETQYF
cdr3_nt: TGTGCCAGCAGCTTATTCCGGCCCGCCAGGGGAGAGACCCAGTACTTC

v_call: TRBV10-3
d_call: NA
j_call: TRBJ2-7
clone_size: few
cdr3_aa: CAISLDQRSYEQYF
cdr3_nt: TGTGCCATCAGTTTGGACCAACGCTCCTACGAGCAGTACTTC

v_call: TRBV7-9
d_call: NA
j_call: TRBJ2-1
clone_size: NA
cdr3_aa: CASSDFQGFSYNEQFF
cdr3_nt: TGTGCCAGCAGCGACTTCCAGGGGTTTTCCTACAATGAGCAGTTCTTC

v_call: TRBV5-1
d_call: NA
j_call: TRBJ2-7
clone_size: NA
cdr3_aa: CASSPRAPPSSYEQYF
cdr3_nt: TGCGCCAGCAGCCCCCGCGCGCCACCGAGCTCCTACGAGCAGTACTTC

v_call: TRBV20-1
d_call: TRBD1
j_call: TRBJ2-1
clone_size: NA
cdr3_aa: CSARGDRANPYNEQFF
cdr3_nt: TGCAGTGCTAGGGGGGACAGGGCGAATCCATACAATGAGCAGTTCTTC

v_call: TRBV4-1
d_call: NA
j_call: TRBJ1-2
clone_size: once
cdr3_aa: CASSHDRRVLQHGYTF
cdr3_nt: TGCGCCAGCAGCCACGATCGGAGGGTTCTCCAGCATGGCTACACCTTC

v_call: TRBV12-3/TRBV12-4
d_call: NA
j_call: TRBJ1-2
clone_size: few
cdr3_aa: CASSFSGAVNYGYTF
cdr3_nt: TGTGCCAGCAGTTTTTCAGGGGCGGTGAACTATGGCTACACCTTC

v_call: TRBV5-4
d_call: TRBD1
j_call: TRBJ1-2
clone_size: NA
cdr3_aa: CASSIDRGGDYTF
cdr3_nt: TGTGCCAGCAGCATAGACAGGGGTGGGGACTACACCTTC

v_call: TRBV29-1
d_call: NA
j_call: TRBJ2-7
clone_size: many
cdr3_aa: CSVPRVKEQYF
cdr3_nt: TGCAGCGTTCCTCGGGTAAAAGAGCAGTACTTC

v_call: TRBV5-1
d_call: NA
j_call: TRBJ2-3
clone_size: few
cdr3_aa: CASGIGSTDTQYF
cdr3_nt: TGCGCCAGCGGCATAGGGAGCACAGATACGCAGTATTTT

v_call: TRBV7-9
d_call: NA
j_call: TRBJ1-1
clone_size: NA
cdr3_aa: CASSLAGGRWSEAFF
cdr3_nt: TGTGCCAGCAGCTTAGCAGGGGGGCGATGGAGTGAAGCTTTCTTT

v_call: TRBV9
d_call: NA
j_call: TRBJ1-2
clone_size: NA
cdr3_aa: CASSPSTDGYTF
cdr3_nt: TGTGCCAGCAGCCCATCGACGGATGGCTACACCTTC

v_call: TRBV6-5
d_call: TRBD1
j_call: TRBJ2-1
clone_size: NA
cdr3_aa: CASSRTGSSGEQFF
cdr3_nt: TGTGCCAGCAGTAGGACAGGATCTTCGGGTGAGCAGTTCTTC

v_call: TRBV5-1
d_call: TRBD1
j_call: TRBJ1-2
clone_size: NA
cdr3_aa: CASSLTDRVYGYTF
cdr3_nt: TGCGCCAGCAGCTTGACCGACAGGGTATATGGCTACACCTTC

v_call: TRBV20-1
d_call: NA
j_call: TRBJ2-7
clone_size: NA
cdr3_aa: CSARDKGVWSHEQYF
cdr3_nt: TGCAGTGCTAGAGATAAGGGAGTGTGGTCTCACGAGCAGTACTTC

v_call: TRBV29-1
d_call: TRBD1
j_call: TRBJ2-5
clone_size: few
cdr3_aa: CSVERGLSGETQYF
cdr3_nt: TGCAGCGTTGAAAGGGGGCTGTCGGGGGAGACCCAGTACTTC

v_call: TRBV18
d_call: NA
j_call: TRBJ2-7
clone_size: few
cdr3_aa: CASSRGQQPNYEQYF
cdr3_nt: TGTGCCAGCTCACGAGGACAGCAGCCCAACTACGAGCAGTACTTC

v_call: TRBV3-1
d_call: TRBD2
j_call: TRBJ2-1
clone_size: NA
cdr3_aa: CASSQDSGLAGEPYNEQFF
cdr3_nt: TGTGCCAGCAGCCAAGATTCCGGACTAGCGGGAGAACCTTACAATGAGCAGTTCTTC

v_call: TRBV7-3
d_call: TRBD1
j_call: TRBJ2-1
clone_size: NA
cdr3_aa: CASSLAPTGTHNEQFF
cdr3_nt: TGTGCCAGCAGCTTAGCCCCGACAGGGACCCACAATGAGCAGTTCTTC